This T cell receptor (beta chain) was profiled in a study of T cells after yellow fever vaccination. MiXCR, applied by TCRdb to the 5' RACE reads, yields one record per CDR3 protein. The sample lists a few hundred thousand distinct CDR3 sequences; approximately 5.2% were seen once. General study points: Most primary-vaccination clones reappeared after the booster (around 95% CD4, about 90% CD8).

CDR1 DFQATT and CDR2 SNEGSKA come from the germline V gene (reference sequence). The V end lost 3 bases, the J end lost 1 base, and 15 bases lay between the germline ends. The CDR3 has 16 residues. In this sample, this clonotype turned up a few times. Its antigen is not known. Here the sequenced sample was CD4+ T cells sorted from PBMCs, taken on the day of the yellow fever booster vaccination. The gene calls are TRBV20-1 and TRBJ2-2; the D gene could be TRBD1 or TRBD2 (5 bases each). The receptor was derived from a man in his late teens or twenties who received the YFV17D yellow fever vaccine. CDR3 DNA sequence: TGCAGTGCTAGGCTAGGGACCTTAATGAACACCGGGGAGCTGTTTTTT. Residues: CSARLGTLMNTGELFF.